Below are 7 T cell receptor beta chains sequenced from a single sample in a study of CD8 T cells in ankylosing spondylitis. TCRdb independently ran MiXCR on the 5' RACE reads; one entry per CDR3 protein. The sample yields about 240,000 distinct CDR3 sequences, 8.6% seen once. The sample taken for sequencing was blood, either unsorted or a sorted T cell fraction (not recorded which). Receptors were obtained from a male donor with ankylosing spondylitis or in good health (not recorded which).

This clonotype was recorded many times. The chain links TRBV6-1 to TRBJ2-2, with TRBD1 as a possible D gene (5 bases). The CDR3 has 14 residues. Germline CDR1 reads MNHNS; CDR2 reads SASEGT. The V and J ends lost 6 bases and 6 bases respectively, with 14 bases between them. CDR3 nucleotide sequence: TGTGCCAGCAGCCCTGACAGAACCTCCGGGGAGCTGTTTTTT. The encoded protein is CASSPDRTSGELFF.

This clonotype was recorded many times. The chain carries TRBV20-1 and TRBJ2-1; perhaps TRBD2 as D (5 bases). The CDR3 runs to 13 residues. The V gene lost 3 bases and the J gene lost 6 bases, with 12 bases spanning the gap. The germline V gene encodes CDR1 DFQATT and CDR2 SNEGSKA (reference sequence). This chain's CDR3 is CSAREDSRNEQFF. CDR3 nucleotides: TGCAGTGCTAGGGAGGACTCACGCAATGAGCAGTTCTTC.

The CDR3 nucleotides are TGCAGTGCTACGAGGATGAGCGGGGGGGTCGACTACAATGAGCAGTTCTTC. This gives the protein CSATRMSGGVDYNEQFF. The chain employs TRBV20-1 and TRBJ2-1; TRBD2 matches 10 bases. Looked up from germline, CDR1 is DFQATT and CDR2 is SNEGSKA (reference sequence). V shed 4 bases and J 3 bases; nucleotides not matched to a gene: 12. This CDR3 contains 17 residues.

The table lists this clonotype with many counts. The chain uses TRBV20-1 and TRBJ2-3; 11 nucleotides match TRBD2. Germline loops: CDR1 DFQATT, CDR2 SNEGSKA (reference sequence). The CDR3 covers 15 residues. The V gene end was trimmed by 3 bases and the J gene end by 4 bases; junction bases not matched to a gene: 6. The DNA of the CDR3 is TGCAGTGCTAGGGCAACTAGCGGGAGATCAGATACGCAGTATTTT. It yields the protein CSARATSGRSDTQYF.

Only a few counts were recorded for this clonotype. The CDR3 DNA follows: TGCGCCAGCAGCTCTAGGGGCGAGGGGGCTGAAGCTTTCTTT. It translates to CASSSRGEGAEAFF. This chain uses TRBV5-1 with TRBJ1-1; a possible D gene is TRBD1 (6 bases). Trimming pared 3 bases from V and 6 bases from J, leaving 15 bases between. Germline V gene data show CDR1 as SGHRS and CDR2 as YFSETQ. This CDR3 is built from 14 residues.

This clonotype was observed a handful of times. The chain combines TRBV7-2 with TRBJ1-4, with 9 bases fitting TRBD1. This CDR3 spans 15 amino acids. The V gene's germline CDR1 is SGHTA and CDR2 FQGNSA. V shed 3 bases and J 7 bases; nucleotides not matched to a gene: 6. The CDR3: CASSFDPGQGEKLFF. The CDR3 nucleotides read TGTGCCAGCAGCTTTGACCCGGGACAGGGTGAAAAACTGTTTTTT.

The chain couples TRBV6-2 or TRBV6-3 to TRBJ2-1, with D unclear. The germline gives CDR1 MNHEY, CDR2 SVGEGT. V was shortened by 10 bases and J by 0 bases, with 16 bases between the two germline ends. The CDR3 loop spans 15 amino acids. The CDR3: CATGRTPSSYNEQFF. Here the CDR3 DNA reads TGTGCCACCGGACGAACCCCGAGCTCCTACAATGAGCAGTTCTTC.